This T cell receptor beta chain is from a study of identical twins. The CDR3 is 15 amino acids. Germline assignment: CDR1 LGHDT and CDR2 YNNKEL (reference sequence). The V segment lost 3 bases and the J segment 9 bases; nucleotides outside the gene matches: 9. One entry per CDR3 protein results from TCRdb running MiXCR on the 5' RACE reads. The data contain more than 250,000 distinct CDR3 sequences, about 8% of them singletons. This clonotype has ten or more counts. The sample was also reused in another study, on yellow fever vaccine responses in identical twins.

The receptor was isolated from a woman aged 18-29 years in good health. The chain recombines TRBV3-1 with TRBJ2-1, with 9 bases fitting TRBD2. The sequenced sample consisted of memory (CD45RO+) T cells sorted from blood. DNA for the CDR3: TGTGCCAGCAGCCACCGCGGGGGGGCGGTGAGTGAGCAGTTCTTC. Its translation: CASSHRGGAVSEQFF.